This TCR beta chain was recovered during a study of memory CD4+ T cells and cytomegalovirus serostatus. Trimming stripped 4 bases from V and 2 bases from J, with 9 bases between. The CDR3 sequence is 13 residues long. Germline loops: CDR1 MNHNS, CDR2 SASEGT. The sort gate was single viable CD3+CD4+CD8-CD45RO+ cells for memory CD4+ T cells. Clones were read by immunoSEQ multiplex PCR, and TCRdb kept only the in-frame ones, dropping some. The table includes over 75,000 clones, under 90% detected once. The clonotype comes from an adult in good health and CMV-seropositive. The sequenced sample consisted of memory CD4+ T cells from blood. This sequence joins TRBV6-1 and TRBJ2-7; the D gene could be TRBD1 or TRBD2 (5 bases each). The CDR3 DNA reads TGTGCCAGCAGTGTGGGGGTAGCCTACGAGCAGTACTTC. It specifies CASSVGVAYEQYF.